The source of this TCR beta chain is a study of blood T cell repertoires in COVID-19. As for the study in general: Whether acute or convalescent, the COVID-19 samples came from the United States, Italy and Spain. T cells, B-cell-depleted T cells, or PBMCs supplied cDNA or gDNA.

The length of the CDR3 is 14 residues. Germline V lookup: CDR1 ENHRY, CDR2 SYGVKD. The ends were cut back, 0 bases at V and 9 bases at J, with 12 bases in the middle. Methods used by the authors: How many nucleated cells were present was estimated from reference gene primer amplification. Here immunoSEQ multiplex PCR was the method, and the copy in TCRdb shows in-frame clones only, minus some. Clone size and the V and J calls come from that table; the DNA yielded D and trimming. The sample holds more than 250,000 clones; about four fifths are singletons and the top ten take 0.95% to 1.5%. The sample taken for sequencing was peripheral blood. This chain links TRBV10-3 with TRBJ2-1, with D maybe TRBD2 (5 bases). The TCR sequence derives from a woman in her fifties or sixties with acute or convalescent COVID-19. CDR3 protein: CAISESGPEGEQFF. The DNA for the CDR3 is TGTGCCATCAGTGAGTCGGGCCCCGAGGGTGAGCAGTTCTTC.